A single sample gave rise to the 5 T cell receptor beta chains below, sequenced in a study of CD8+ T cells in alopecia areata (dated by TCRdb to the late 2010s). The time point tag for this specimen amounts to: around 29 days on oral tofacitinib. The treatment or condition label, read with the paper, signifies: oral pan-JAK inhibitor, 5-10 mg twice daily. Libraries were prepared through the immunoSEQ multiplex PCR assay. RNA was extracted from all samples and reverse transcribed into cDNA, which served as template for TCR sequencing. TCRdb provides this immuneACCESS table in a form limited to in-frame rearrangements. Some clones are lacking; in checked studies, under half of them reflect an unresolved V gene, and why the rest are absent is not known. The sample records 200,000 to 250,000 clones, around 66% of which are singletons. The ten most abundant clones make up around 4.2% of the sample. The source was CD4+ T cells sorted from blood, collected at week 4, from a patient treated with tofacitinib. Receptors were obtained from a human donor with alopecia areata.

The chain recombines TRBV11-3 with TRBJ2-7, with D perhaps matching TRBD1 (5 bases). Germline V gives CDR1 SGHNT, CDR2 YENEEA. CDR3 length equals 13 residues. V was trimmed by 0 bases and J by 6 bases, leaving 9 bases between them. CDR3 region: CASSLDIRAEQYF. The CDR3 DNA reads TGTGCCAGCAGCTTAGATATCAGGGCCGAGCAGTACTTC.

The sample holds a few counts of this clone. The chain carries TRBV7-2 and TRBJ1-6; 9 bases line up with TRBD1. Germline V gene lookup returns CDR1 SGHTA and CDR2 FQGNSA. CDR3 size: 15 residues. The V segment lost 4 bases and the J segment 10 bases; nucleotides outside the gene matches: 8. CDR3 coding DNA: TGTGCCAGCAGCTCGACGACAGGGGGAGGATCACCCCTCCACTTT. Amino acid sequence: CASSSTTGGGSPLHF.

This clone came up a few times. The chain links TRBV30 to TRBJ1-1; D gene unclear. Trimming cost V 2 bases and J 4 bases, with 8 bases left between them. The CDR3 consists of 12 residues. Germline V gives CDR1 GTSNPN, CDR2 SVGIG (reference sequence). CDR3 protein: CAWSHHFTEAFF. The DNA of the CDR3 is TGTGCCTGGAGTCATCACTTCACTGAAGCTTTCTTT.

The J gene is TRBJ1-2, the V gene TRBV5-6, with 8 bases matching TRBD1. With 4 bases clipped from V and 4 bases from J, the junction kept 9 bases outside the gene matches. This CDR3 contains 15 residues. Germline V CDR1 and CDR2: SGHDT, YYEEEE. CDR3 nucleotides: TGTGCCAGCAGCCCCATTACAGGGGGAGGCTATGGCTACACCTTC. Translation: CASSPITGGGYGYTF. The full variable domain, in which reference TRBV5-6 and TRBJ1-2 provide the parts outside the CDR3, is DAGVTQSPTHLIKTRGQQVTLRCSPKSGHDTVSWYQQALGQGPQFIFQYYEEEERQRGNFPDRFSGHQFPNYSSELNVNALLLGDSALYLCASSPITGGGYGYTFGSGTRLTVV.

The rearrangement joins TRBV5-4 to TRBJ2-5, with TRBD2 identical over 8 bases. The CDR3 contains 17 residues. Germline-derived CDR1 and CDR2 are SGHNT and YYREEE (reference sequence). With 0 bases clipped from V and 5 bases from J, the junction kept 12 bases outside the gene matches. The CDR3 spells CASSLASVRASGETQYF. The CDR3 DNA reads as TGTGCCAGCAGCTTGGCCTCTGTGAGGGCTAGCGGGGAGACCCAGTACTTC.